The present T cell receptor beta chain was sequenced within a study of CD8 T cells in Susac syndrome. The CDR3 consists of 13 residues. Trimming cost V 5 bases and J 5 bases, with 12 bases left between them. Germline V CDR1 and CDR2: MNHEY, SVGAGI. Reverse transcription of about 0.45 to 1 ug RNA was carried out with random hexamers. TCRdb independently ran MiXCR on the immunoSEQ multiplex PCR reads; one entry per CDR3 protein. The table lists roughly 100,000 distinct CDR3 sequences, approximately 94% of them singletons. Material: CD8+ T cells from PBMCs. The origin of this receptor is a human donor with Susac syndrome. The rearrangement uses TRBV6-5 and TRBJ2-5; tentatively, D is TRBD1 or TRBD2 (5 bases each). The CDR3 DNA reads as TGTGCCAGCAGTGCCTGGGACGGCGAGACCCAGTACTTC. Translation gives CASSAWDGETQYF.